Following are 14 T cell receptor beta chains from one sample sequenced in a study of T cell responses to AZD1222 COVID-19 vaccine. The protocol was immunoSEQ multiplex PCR, while the TCRdb copy is restricted to in-frame clones and leaves out a portion. The top ten hold around 1.1% of the sample, which has 100,000 to 150,000 clones, around nine tenths seen once. Specimen: peripheral blood, collected 28 days after the second AZD1222 dose. The receptor source for this set is an adult who received the AZD1222 COVID-19 vaccine.

The rearrangement links TRBV6-2 or TRBV6-3 to TRBJ2-1, with TRBD2 matching over 14 bases. This CDR3 contains 19 residues. Looked up from germline, CDR1 is MNHEY and CDR2 is SVGEGT. V dropped 4 bases and J dropped 2; count of bases not matched to a gene: 10. CDR3 in amino acids: CASSFTGLAGVGAYNEQFF. CDR3 DNA sequence: TGTGCCAGCAGTTTTACGGGACTAGCGGGGGTCGGGGCCTACAATGAGCAGTTCTTC.

This clone was seen only once. The chain is built from TRBV15 and TRBJ2-5, with D possibly TRBD2 on 6 matching bases. V dropped 3 bases and J dropped 10 bases, with 18 bases sitting between them. The CDR3 sequence is 14 residues long. The germline CDR1 and CDR2 sequences are LNHNV and YYDKDF (reference sequence). DNA for the CDR3: TGTGCCACCAGCAGGCCCGGGACGGACGGGGGCCAGTACTTC. This codes for CATSRPGTDGGQYF.

The rearrangement uses TRBV27 and TRBJ2-5, with a weak D call TRBD1 (8 bases). The CDR3 runs to 14 residues. Per germline, CDR1 MNHEY and CDR2 SMNVEV (reference sequence). The V end was cut by 7 bases, the J end by 7 bases, with 19 bases between. The CDR3 DNA reads TGTGCCAGCACCGTCAGACAGGGGAGGGGGACCCAGTACTTC. It translates to CASTVRQGRGTQYF.

The chain combines TRBV6-4 with TRBJ1-1, with 9 positions matching TRBD1. The germline V gene has CDR1 MRHNA and CDR2 SNTAGT. The junction had 4 bases not matched to a gene; V was cut back by 3 bases and J by 2 bases. CDR3 length equals 15 residues. The CDR3 protein is CASSDRDRVNTEAFF. CDR3 DNA: TGTGCCAGCAGTGATAGGGACAGGGTAAACACTGAAGCTTTCTTT.

The V call is TRBV6-2 or TRBV6-3, the J call TRBJ2-3; D may be TRBD2 (6 bases). Germline loops: CDR1 MNHEY, CDR2 SVGEGT. The CDR3 loop spans 14 amino acids. Trimming cost V 3 bases and J 4 bases, with 11 bases left between them. CDR3 coding DNA: TGTGCCAGCAGTTATTTGGCTAGCGCAGATACGCAGTATTTT. The encoded protein is CASSYLASADTQYF.

This chain uses TRBV30 with TRBJ1-1; D uncertain. Germline values: CDR1 GTSNPN, CDR2 SVGIG (reference sequence). Trimming shortened V by 5 bases and J by 5 bases, and 18 bases separated the two germline ends. The CDR3 is 14 residues long. The CDR3 sequence is CAWGAGFRRTEAFF. The CDR3 DNA follows: TGTGCCTGGGGCGCGGGGTTCCGGCGGACTGAAGCTTTCTTT.

The rearrangement uses TRBV4-3 and TRBJ2-2, with D uncertain. With 0 bases removed from V and 7 bases from J, the gap between germline ends came to 12 bases. CDR1 LGHNA and CDR2 YSLEER come from the germline V gene. The CDR3 has 15 residues. CDR3 residues: CASSQEPWANGELFF. In DNA form, the CDR3 reads TGCGCCAGCAGCCAAGAACCTTGGGCTAACGGGGAGCTGTTTTTT.

The J gene is TRBJ1-4, the V gene TRBV3-1 (or the pseudogene TRBV3-2), with unresolved D. From germline, CDR1 is LGHDT and CDR2 YNNKEL (reference sequence). The CDR3 runs 15 residues. Trimming took off 4 bases at V and 3 bases at J, with 12 bases between the two ends. This CDR3 is CASSPWAGANEKLFF. The CDR3 nucleotides read TGTGCCAGCAGCCCATGGGCGGGTGCTAATGAAAAACTGTTTTTT.

V and J are TRBV5-1 and TRBJ1-2, with D maybe TRBD1 (5 bases). Germline CDR1 is SGHRS and CDR2 is YFSETQ. The CDR3 is 15 amino acids. V was cut by 0 bases and J by 7 bases, with 16 bases left in between. The CDR3 region is CASSLEVGGPVGYTF. The CDR3 DNA reads as TGCGCCAGCAGCTTGGAGGTTGGGGGTCCGGTTGGCTACACCTTC. Filled out from reference TRBV5-1 and TRBJ1-2, the complete variable domain reads KAGVTQTPRYLIKTRGQQVTLSCSPISGHRSVSWYQQTPGQGLQFLFEYFSETQRNKGNFPGRFSGRQFSNSRSEMNVSTLELGDSALYLCASSLEVGGPVGYTFGSGTRLTVV.

V is TRBV28 and J is TRBJ1-5, with D unclear. The V gene lost 5 bases and the J gene lost 8 bases, with 10 bases spanning the gap. Looked up from germline, CDR1 is MDHEN and CDR2 is SYDVKM. The CDR3 runs to 12 residues. In nucleotides, the CDR3 is TGTGCCAGCAGTCCGAGCCGTGAGCCCCAGCATTTT. Translation: CASSPSREPQHF.

The chain couples TRBV28 to TRBJ2-1; the match to TRBD2 covers 13 bases. V gave up 5 bases and J gave up 8 bases; unmatched junction bases: 9. This CDR3 is built from 16 residues. CDR1 is MDHEN, CDR2 SYDVKM, per germline. The CDR3 protein is CASSPLLAGGGDEQFF. The CDR3 DNA reads as TGTGCCAGCAGTCCGCTACTAGCGGGAGGGGGGGATGAGCAGTTCTTC.

This chain joins TRBV7-9 and TRBJ1-5; 10 bases map to TRBD1. Germline V CDR1 and CDR2: SEHNR, FQNEAQ (reference sequence). The CDR3 sequence is 17 residues long. Trimming removed 1 base from V and 6 bases from J; junction bases left unmatched: 9. The CDR3: CASSLGTGTGVAQPQHF. The CDR3 DNA follows: TGTGCCAGCAGCTTAGGCACCGGGACAGGGGTTGCTCAGCCCCAGCATTTT.

The J gene is TRBJ2-5, the V gene TRBV9; D tentatively fits TRBD1 or TRBD2 (5 bases each). Germline V CDR1 and CDR2: SGDLS, YYNGEE. The CDR3 spans 13 residues. V lost 4 bases and J 5 bases, leaving 12 bases between the germline ends. The chain's CDR3 is CASSPGPWETQYF. CDR3 sequence (DNA): TGTGCCAGCAGCCCGGGGCCGTGGGAGACCCAGTACTTC.

This chain uses TRBV20-1 with TRBJ2-1; TRBD1 matches at 8 bases. Germline loops: CDR1 DFQATT, CDR2 SNEGSKA (reference sequence). CDR3 size: 16 residues. J gave up 3 bases and V 3 bases, and 10 bases lay outside the gene matches. The CDR3 coding sequence is TGCAGTGCTAGTCCCCCGACAGGGGCTTACTACAATGAGCAGTTCTTC. This codes for CSASPPTGAYYNEQFF.